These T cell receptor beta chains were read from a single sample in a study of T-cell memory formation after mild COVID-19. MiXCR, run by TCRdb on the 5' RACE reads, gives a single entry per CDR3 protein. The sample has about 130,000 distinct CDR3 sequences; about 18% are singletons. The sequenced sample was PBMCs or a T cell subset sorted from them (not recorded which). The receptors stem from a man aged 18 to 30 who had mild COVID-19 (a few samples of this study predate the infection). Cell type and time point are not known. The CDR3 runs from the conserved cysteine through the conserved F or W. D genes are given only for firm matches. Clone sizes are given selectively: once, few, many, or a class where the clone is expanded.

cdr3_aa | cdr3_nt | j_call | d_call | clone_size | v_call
CSAPQGAVDTQYF | TGCAGTGCTCCACAGGGGGCCGTCGATACGCAGTATTTT | TRBJ2-3 | TRBD1 | few | TRBV20-1
CASSSLSFRGQETQYF | TGTGCCAGCAGCTCCCTCTCCTTCCGGGGCCAAGAGACCCAGTACTTC | TRBJ2-5 | - | few | TRBV7-2
CASSLIGTSATDTQYF | TGTGCCAGCAGCTTAATCGGGACTAGCGCCACAGATACGCAGTATTTT | TRBJ2-3 | TRBD2 | many | TRBV11-2
CASGLQGPYGYTF | TGTGCCAGCGGATTACAGGGTCCCTATGGCTACACCTTC | TRBJ1-2 | - | once | TRBV7-9
CSADLAGGTDTQYF | TGCAGTGCCGACCTAGCGGGGGGCACAGATACGCAGTATTTT | TRBJ2-3 | TRBD2 | - | TRBV20-1
CASTSTSIPGQFF | TGTGCCAGCACCTCGACTAGCATCCCCGGGCAGTTCTTC | TRBJ2-1 | TRBD2 | few | TRBV3-1
CASVRGGRNEQFF | TGTGCCAGCGTCCGGGGGGGCCGAAATGAGCAGTTCTTC | TRBJ2-1 | TRBD2 | few | TRBV6-2/TRBV6-3
CASSHPFADTQYF | TGCGCCAGCAGCCATCCTTTCGCAGATACGCAGTATTTT | TRBJ2-3 | - | - | TRBV4-1
CSAISTDTQYF | TGCAGCGCAATTAGCACAGATACGCAGTATTTT | TRBJ2-3 | - | - | TRBV29-1
CASSLHIAGNNEQFF | TGCGCCAGCAGCTTACACATAGCGGGTAACAATGAGCAGTTCTTC | TRBJ2-1 | TRBD2 | - | TRBV4-3
CSARVGQGTEAFF | TGCAGTGCTAGAGTGGGACAGGGGACTGAAGCTTTCTTT | TRBJ1-1 | TRBD1 | few | TRBV20-1
CASSYSRDSEQYF | TGTGCCAGCAGTTACTCGAGGGACAGCGAGCAGTACTTC | TRBJ2-7 | TRBD1 | few | TRBV6-5
CASSRTGPEQFF | TGTGCCAGCAGCCGCACAGGGCCCGAGCAGTTCTTC | TRBJ2-1 | - | - | TRBV12-3/TRBV12-4
CAISKPGHEGYTF | TGTGCCATCAGTAAACCGGGGCACGAAGGCTACACCTTC | TRBJ1-2 | - | - | TRBV24-1
CAIRKPGQGNSPLHF | TGTGCCATCAGAAAACCGGGACAGGGTAATTCACCCCTCCACTTT | TRBJ1-6 | TRBD1 | - | TRBV10-3
CASSFGLAGGQDTQYF | TGTGCCAGCAGCTTCGGACTAGCGGGGGGGCAAGATACGCAGTATTTT | TRBJ2-3 | TRBD2 | - | TRBV7-9
CASSLQASNEKLFF | TGCGCCAGCAGCTTGCAGGCCTCTAATGAAAAACTGTTTTTT | TRBJ1-4 | - | - | TRBV5-1